This entry lists 20 T cell receptor beta chains sequenced from one sample in a study of blood T cell repertoires in COVID-19. Only in-frame clones appear in the TCRdb table, and some are missing; sequencing was by immunoSEQ multiplex PCR. The sample has over 65,000 clones, 85% seen once. The specimen sequenced was peripheral blood. These receptors all stem from an elderly man with active or convalescent COVID-19.

The rearrangement uses TRBV3-1 (or the pseudogene TRBV3-2) and TRBJ2-2; D is undetermined. The CDR3 loop spans 11 amino acids. The germline CDR1 and CDR2 sequences are LGHDT and YNNKEL (reference sequence). With 3 bases removed from V and 9 bases from J, the gap between germline ends came to 5 bases. DNA for the CDR3: TGTGCCAGCAGCCAGGCATGGGAGCTGTTTTTT. It is translated as CASSQAWELFF.

V and J are TRBV27 and TRBJ2-6; perhaps TRBD1 as D (6 bases). The V gene's germline CDR1 is MNHEY and CDR2 SMNVEV (reference sequence). Trimming cost V 2 bases and J 2 bases, with 16 bases left between them. The CDR3 spans 18 residues. The CDR3 reads CASSLKGQRQAGANVLTF. The CDR3 DNA sequence: TGTGCCAGCAGTTTAAAAGGACAGAGACAAGCTGGGGCCAACGTCCTGACTTTC.

The chain combines TRBV28 with TRBJ2-7; D not resolved. CDR1 and CDR2 from the germline V gene are MDHEN and SYDVKM. There are 15 residues in the CDR3. V was cut by 6 bases and J by 2 bases, with 17 bases left in between. The CDR3: CASSSRGDLTYEQYV. Here the CDR3 DNA reads TGTGCCAGCAGCTCCCGTGGAGACCTCACCTACGAGCAGTACGTC.

In DNA, the CDR3 is TGTGCCAGCAACCCAGGGGGGGAAAAACTGTTTTTT. Protein product: CASNPGGEKLFF. The V and J genes are TRBV2 and TRBJ1-4; 7 positions agree with TRBD1. With 7 bases clipped from V and 8 bases from J, the junction kept 4 bases outside the gene matches. This CDR3 contains 12 residues. CDR1 is SNHLY and CDR2 is FYNNEI in the germline V gene.

The V gene is TRBV7-2, the J gene TRBJ2-1; 7 nucleotides line up with TRBD2. This CDR3 spans 16 amino acids. Germline-derived CDR1 and CDR2 are SGHTA and FQGNSA. V gave up 2 bases and J gave up 0 bases; unmatched junction bases: 4. The CDR3 spells CASSLLRGGSYNEQFF. The CDR3 nucleotides read TGTGCCAGCAGCTTACTCCGCGGGGGCTCCTACAATGAGCAGTTCTTC.

The V call is TRBV19, the J call TRBJ2-5; 7 bases fit TRBD1. This CDR3 region has 14 residues. Germline V gives CDR1 LNHDA, CDR2 SQIVND (reference sequence). V was pared by 5 bases and J by 5 bases, with 8 bases of the junction left unmatched. CDR3: CASSLGTDGETQYF. In nucleotides, the CDR3 is TGTGCCAGTAGTCTGGGGACAGACGGCGAGACCCAGTACTTC.

The chain's CDR3 is CASGDLGGRGYEKLFF. CDR3 bases: TGTGCCAGCGGGGACTTAGGGGGGAGGGGGTATGAAAAACTGTTTTTT. V is TRBV28 and J is TRBJ1-4, with D perhaps matching TRBD1 (6 bases). V gave up 8 bases and J gave up 6 bases, with 22 bases separating them. The CDR3 runs 16 residues. Germline CDR1 reads MDHEN; CDR2 reads SYDVKM. Based on the CDR3 plus reference TRBV28 and TRBJ1-4, the full variable domain is DVKVTQSSRYLVKRTGEKVFLECVQDMDHENMFWYRQDPGLGLRLIYFSYDVKMKEKGDIPEGYSVSREKKERFSLILESASTNQTSMYLCASGDLGGRGYEKLFFGSGTQLSVL.

The V and J genes are TRBV5-1 and TRBJ2-2, with a weak D call TRBD1 (5 bases). Trimming left V 0 bases short and J 2 bases short, with 11 bases between. This CDR3 is built from 16 residues. Germline CDR1 SGHRS, CDR2 YFSETQ. The CDR3 loop reads CASSLEADTNTGELFF. The CDR3 DNA reads as TGCGCCAGCAGCTTGGAGGCGGACACTAACACCGGGGAGCTGTTTTTT.

This sequence joins TRBV10-2 and TRBJ2-1; 9 positions match TRBD2. V lost 7 bases and J lost 6; bases outside the gene matches: 10. Per germline, CDR1 WSHSY and CDR2 SAAADI. This CDR3 is 15 amino acids long. The CDR3 here is CASKSAGGPSNEQFF. The CDR3 nucleotides are TGCGCCAGCAAATCCGCGGGAGGGCCCTCCAATGAGCAGTTCTTC.

The J gene is TRBJ2-1, the V gene TRBV9; 7 bases fit TRBD1. The germline V gene has CDR1 SGDLS and CDR2 YYNGEE. This CDR3 contains 13 residues. The trim removed 3 bases at V and 9 bases at J, leaving 6 bases unmatched. The CDR3 loop reads CASSAEQGSEQFF. Written as DNA, the CDR3 is TGTGCCAGCAGCGCCGAACAGGGGAGTGAGCAGTTCTTC.

V gene TRBV10-3 combines with J gene TRBJ2-1; D perhaps matches TRBD1 (5 bases). Trimming took off 2 bases at V and 4 bases at J, with 12 bases between the two ends. Germline V gives CDR1 ENHRY, CDR2 SYGVKD. The CDR3 runs to 15 residues. The CDR3 reads CAISEPGQPYNEQFF. The CDR3 region has the DNA TGTGCCATCAGTGAGCCCGGACAACCTTACAATGAGCAGTTCTTC.

The chain recombines TRBV24-1 with TRBJ2-5; possible D gene TRBD2, 5 bases. The germline gives CDR1 KGHDR, CDR2 SFDVKD. The CDR3 is made up of 16 amino acids. The germline V and J ends were trimmed by 1 base and 4 bases, with 15 bases remaining between them. For the CDR3, the DNA is TGTGCCACCAGTGATTTATTCCCGGGGTCAGGAGAGACCCAGTACTTC. Translating gives CATSDLFPGSGETQYF.

The V gene is TRBV15, the J gene TRBJ1-2; perhaps TRBD1 as D (5 bases). This CDR3 is built from 13 residues. Germline V gene lookup returns CDR1 LNHNV and CDR2 YYDKDF (reference sequence). V gave up 0 bases and J gave up 7 bases, with 9 bases separating them. The CDR3 coding sequence is TGTGCCACCAGCAGAGAAGCAGGGATTGGCTACACCTTC. Translated: CATSREAGIGYTF.

This chain connects TRBV6-5 to TRBJ2-1, with 9 bases identical to TRBD1. The CDR3 runs to 16 residues. Losses at the gene ends were 2 bases for V and 3 bases for J; bases not matched to a gene: 5. The germline V gene encodes CDR1 MNHEY and CDR2 SVGAGI. The CDR3 bases are TGTGCCAGCAGTTACACCGGGACAGGGATCTACAATGAGCAGTTCTTC. Protein product: CASSYTGTGIYNEQFF.

This clone was counted only a few times. V is TRBV2 and J is TRBJ2-2; unclear D gene. Germline-derived CDR1 and CDR2 are SNHLY and FYNNEI. Trimming shortened V by 3 bases and J by 2 bases, and 10 bases separated the two germline ends. The CDR3 spans 15 residues. This chain's CDR3 is CASSDEPENTGELFF. The CDR3 nucleotides are TGTGCCAGCAGTGACGAACCAGAAAACACCGGGGAGCTGTTTTTT.

The rearrangement joins TRBV28 to TRBJ2-3; TRBD2 is a possible D gene (5 bases). V was pared by 8 bases and J by 6 bases, with 18 bases between. This CDR3 region has 14 residues. In germline, CDR1 is MDHEN, CDR2 SYDVKM. The CDR3 DNA reads TGTGCCAGCGAGGGTGTCGTAGCAACCGATACGCAGTATTTT. Residues: CASEGVVATDTQYF.

This chain links TRBV5-1 with TRBJ2-5; 12 positions match TRBD2. Germline loops: CDR1 SGHRS, CDR2 YFSETQ. The CDR3 runs to 16 residues. Trimming removed 3 bases from V and 5 bases from J; junction bases left unmatched: 8. CDR3 amino acids: CASSSTLAGGRETQYF. For the CDR3, the DNA is TGCGCCAGCAGCTCCACCCTAGCGGGGGGGCGGGAGACCCAGTACTTC.

This clone was observed a handful of times. The rearrangement joins TRBV5-6 to TRBJ1-1, with D possibly matching TRBD1 (5 bases). Trimming took 3 bases from V and 11 from J, leaving 23 bases between them. Germline V lookup: CDR1 SGHDT, CDR2 YYEEEE. The CDR3 is 15 residues long. The DNA of the CDR3 is TGTGCCAGCAGCTACCTGTCCAGGGTCAAAAACCCGGCTTTCTTT. It specifies CASSYLSRVKNPAFF. Variable domain in full (rest from reference TRBV5-6 and TRBJ1-1): DAGVTQSPTHLIKTRGQQVTLRCSPKSGHDTVSWYQQALGQGPQFIFQYYEEEERQRGNFPDRFSGHQFPNYSSELNVNALLLGDSALYLCASSYLSRVKNPAFFGQGTRLTVV.

V is TRBV5-8 and J is TRBJ1-1; D not resolved. The CDR3 contains 13 residues. V gave up 1 base and J gave up 0 bases, with 4 bases separating them. Germline CDR1 and CDR2: SGHTS and YDEGEE. In DNA form, the CDR3 reads TGTGCCAGCAGCTTGAACATGAACACTGAAGCTTTCTTT. This codes for CASSLNMNTEAFF.

The chain carries TRBV18 and TRBJ2-5, with TRBD2 matching 9 bases. CDR1 is KGHSH and CDR2 is LQKENI in the germline V gene. The CDR3 is 17 residues long. Trimming cost V 2 bases and J 5 bases; bases outside gene matches: 12. The CDR3 loop is CASSPLAGGRALETQYF. DNA for the CDR3: TGTGCCAGCTCACCATTAGCTGGCGGGAGGGCCCTGGAGACCCAGTACTTC.